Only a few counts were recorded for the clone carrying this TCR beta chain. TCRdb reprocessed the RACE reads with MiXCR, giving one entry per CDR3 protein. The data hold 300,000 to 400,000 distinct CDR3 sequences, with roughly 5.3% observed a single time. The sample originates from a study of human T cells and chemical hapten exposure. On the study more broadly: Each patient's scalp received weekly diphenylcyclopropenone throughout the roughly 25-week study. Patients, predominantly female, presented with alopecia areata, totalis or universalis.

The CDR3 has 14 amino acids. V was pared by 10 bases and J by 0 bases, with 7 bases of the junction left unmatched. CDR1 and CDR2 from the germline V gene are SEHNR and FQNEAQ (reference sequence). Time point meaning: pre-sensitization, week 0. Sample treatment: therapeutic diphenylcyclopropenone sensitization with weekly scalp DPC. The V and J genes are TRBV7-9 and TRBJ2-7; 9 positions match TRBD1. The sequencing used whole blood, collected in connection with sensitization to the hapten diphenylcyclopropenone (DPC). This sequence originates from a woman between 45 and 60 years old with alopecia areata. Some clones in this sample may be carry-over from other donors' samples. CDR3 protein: CAIAGTGNSYEQYF. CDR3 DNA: TGTGCCATCGCCGGGACAGGGAACTCCTACGAGCAGTACTTC.